This T cell receptor beta chain appears in the sequencing data of a study of CD8 T cells in Susac syndrome. The RNA, 0.5 to 1 ug, was put through reverse transcription using random hexamers. An immunoSEQ multiplex PCR amplified TCR beta CDR3 over 54 Vbeta and 13 Jbeta. TCRdb reprocessed the immunoSEQ multiplex PCR reads via MiXCR and lists one record per CDR3 protein. This sample has 100,000 to 150,000 distinct CDR3 sequences; over 85% occur once, and the top ten carry roughly 0.33%. The V and J ends lost 3 bases and 3 bases respectively, with 12 bases between them. The length of the CDR3 is 15 residues. The V gene's germline CDR1 is SGHDN and CDR2 FVKESK. CD8+ and CD4+ T cells from blood underwent TCR beta sequencing. Included as multiple sclerosis controls were treatment-naive patients who had stable or active relapsing-remitting disease.

Sequences were obtained from CD8+ T cells from PBMCs. The receptor was isolated from a human donor with multiple sclerosis. The chain carries TRBV14 and TRBJ1-3; the D gene is possibly TRBD1 (6 bases). The CDR3 loop reads CASSQDSTFGNTIYF. CDR3 DNA sequence: TGTGCCAGCAGCCAGGACAGCACATTTGGAAACACCATATATTTT.